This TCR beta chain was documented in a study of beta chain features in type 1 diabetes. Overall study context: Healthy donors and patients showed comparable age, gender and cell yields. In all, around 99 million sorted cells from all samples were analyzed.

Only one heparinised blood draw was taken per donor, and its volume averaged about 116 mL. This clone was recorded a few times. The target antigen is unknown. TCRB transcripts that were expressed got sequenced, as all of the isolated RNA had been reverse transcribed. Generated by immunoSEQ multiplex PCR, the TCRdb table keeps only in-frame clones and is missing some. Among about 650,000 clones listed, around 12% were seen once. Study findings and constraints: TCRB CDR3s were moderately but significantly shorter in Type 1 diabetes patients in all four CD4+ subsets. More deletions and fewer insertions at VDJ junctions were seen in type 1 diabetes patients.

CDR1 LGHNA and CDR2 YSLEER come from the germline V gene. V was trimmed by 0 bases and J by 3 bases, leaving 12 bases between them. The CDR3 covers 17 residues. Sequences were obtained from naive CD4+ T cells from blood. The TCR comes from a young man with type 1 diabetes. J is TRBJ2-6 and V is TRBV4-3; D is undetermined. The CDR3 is CASSQDPPANGANVLTF. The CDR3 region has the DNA TGCGCCAGCAGCCAAGACCCCCCAGCTAATGGGGCCAACGTCCTGACTTTC.